This T cell receptor (beta chain) originates from a study of shared clonotypes between healthy human individuals. With 0 bases removed from V and 2 bases from J, the gap between germline ends came to 23 bases. This CDR3 has 19 amino acids. Germline loops: CDR1 KGHSH, CDR2 LQKENI. Deep level was the assay's run setting. The method was immunoSEQ multiplex PCR; TCRdb's version includes in-frame clones alone and lacks a portion of them. The table shows some 470,000 clones, with 76% occurring only once. The V and J genes are TRBV18 and TRBJ2-7; tentatively, D is TRBD2 (5 bases). Sequenced: PBMCs. This receptor was obtained from a woman aged 40-49 years in good health. Some clones in this sample may be carry-over from other donors' samples. The CDR3 DNA is TGTGCCAGCTCACCACCAACGGGGTCGTCGCCATATGGTCCCTACGAGCAGTACTTC. It specifies CASSPPTGSSPYGPYEQYF.